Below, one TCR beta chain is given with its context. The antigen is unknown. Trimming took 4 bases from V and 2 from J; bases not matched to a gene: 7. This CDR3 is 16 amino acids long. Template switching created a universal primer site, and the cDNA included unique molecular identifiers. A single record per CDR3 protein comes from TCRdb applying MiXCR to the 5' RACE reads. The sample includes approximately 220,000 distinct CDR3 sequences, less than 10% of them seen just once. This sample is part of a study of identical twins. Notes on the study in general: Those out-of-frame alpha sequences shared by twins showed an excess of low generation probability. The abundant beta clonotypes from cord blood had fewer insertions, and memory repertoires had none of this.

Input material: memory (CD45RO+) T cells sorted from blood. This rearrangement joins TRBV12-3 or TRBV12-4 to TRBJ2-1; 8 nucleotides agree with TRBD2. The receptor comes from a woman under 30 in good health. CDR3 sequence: CASSSTSASTYNEQFF. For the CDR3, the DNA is TGTGCCAGCAGTTCGACTAGCGCCTCAACCTACAATGAGCAGTTCTTC.